The 28 T cell receptor beta chains listed next were all sequenced from one sample in a study of T cell changes during pregnancy in multiple sclerosis. The table came from immunoSEQ multiplex PCR; TCRdb's copy has only in-frame clones and leaves some out. The table shows 40,000 to 45,000 clones, with 75% to 90% occurring only once. Sequenced here: CD4+ T cells from peripheral blood mononuclear cells, sampled in the first trimester of pregnancy. The source is a female donor with multiple sclerosis, enrolled in a pregnancy study.

The V call is TRBV7-2, the J call TRBJ2-7, with 11 bases identical to TRBD2. The CDR3 spans 16 residues. The germline gives CDR1 SGHTA, CDR2 FQGNSA. V lost 2 bases to trimming and J lost 6 bases; unmatched junction nucleotides: 9. The CDR3 DNA sequence: TGTGCCAGCAGCTTATCCATCTCGGGGACTAGCGGCGAGCAGTACTTC. Translating it yields CASSLSISGTSGEQYF.

The V and J genes are TRBV7-2 and TRBJ2-6; D call uncertain. V lost 5 bases and J lost 4, with 6 bases in between. CDR1 is SGHTA and CDR2 is FQGNSA in the germline V gene. CDR3 length: 13 residues. The CDR3 bases are TGTGCCAGCAGCCCCCAAGGGGCCAACGTCCTGACTTTC. This codes for CASSPQGANVLTF.

The genes are TRBV27 and TRBJ1-5; D uncertain. The length of the CDR3 is 15 residues. V shed 5 bases and J shed 0 bases, with 11 bases lying between them. Germline CDR1 and CDR2: MNHEY and SMNVEV (reference sequence). CDR3 DNA: TGTGCCAGCAGTCCTTGGCAGTCTAGCAATCAGCCCCAGCATTTT. It is translated as CASSPWQSSNQPQHF.

This clone is deemed medium-sized. As DNA, the CDR3 is TGTGCCAGCAGAAAGACAGCAACTAATGAAAAACTGTTTTTT. Translated, it gives CASRKTATNEKLFF. The chain uses TRBV6-6 and TRBJ1-4; weak D call: TRBD1 (5 bases). CDR3 size: 14 residues. Trimming left V 6 bases short and J 0 bases short, with 8 bases between. Germline V gene data show CDR1 as MNHNY and CDR2 as SVGAGI (reference sequence).

The chain employs TRBV27 and TRBJ1-2; possible D gene TRBD1, 6 bases. In germline, CDR1 is MNHEY, CDR2 SMNVEV (reference sequence). The V end was cut by 6 bases, the J end by 1 base, with 18 bases between. This CDR3 is built from 16 residues. The CDR3 nucleotides read TGTGCCAGCAGACGGGACACTCGACCCCTTAACTATGGCTACACCTTC. This sequence encodes CASRRDTRPLNYGYTF.

This clone was found a few times. The CDR3 nucleotides read TGTGCCAGCAGCTTAGAATCAGGGTTCGGGGGTAGGAATGAGCAGTTCTTC. Residues: CASSLESGFGGRNEQFF. The rearrangement uses TRBV7-3 and TRBJ2-1; a possible D gene is TRBD2 (6 bases). CDR3 length: 17 amino acids. Trimming cost V 2 bases and J 7 bases, with 21 bases left between them. The germline CDR1 and CDR2 sequences are SGHTA and FQGTGA.

The chain combines TRBV5-1 with TRBJ2-7; the D gene is possibly TRBD2 (5 bases). There are 13 residues in the CDR3. V lost 5 bases, J lost 2 bases, and 11 bases lay in between. Germline loops: CDR1 SGHRS, CDR2 YFSETQ. Written as DNA, the CDR3 is TGCGCCAGCAGTTACGGAGCGGCCTACGAGCAGTACTTC. As protein: CASSYGAAYEQYF.

This rearrangement joins TRBV9 to TRBJ2-2; TRBD2 aligns across 9 bases. Trimming removed 3 bases from V and 3 bases from J; junction bases left unmatched: 3. CDR3 length equals 15 residues. Germline assignment: CDR1 SGDLS and CDR2 YYNGEE. CDR3 coding DNA: TGTGCCAGCAGCGGCGGGAGGGCCTACACCGGGGAGCTGTTTTTT. Its protein product is CASSGGRAYTGELFF.

The rearrangement links TRBV5-1 to TRBJ1-1, with D perhaps matching TRBD1 (5 bases). The V end was cut by 0 bases, the J end by 5 bases, with 14 bases between. The germline CDR1 and CDR2 sequences are SGHRS and YFSETQ. CDR3 length equals 15 residues. CDR3 amino acids: CASSLVGQGVTEAFF. The DNA for the CDR3 is TGCGCCAGCAGCTTGGTCGGGCAGGGTGTAACTGAAGCTTTCTTT.

This clone was seen just once. The chain carries TRBV6-6 and TRBJ2-3; D remains unclear. Trimming stripped 5 bases from V and 4 bases from J, with 7 bases between. Germline V CDR1 and CDR2: MNHNY, SVGAGI (reference sequence). The CDR3 runs 12 residues. CDR3 sequence (DNA): TGTGCCAGCAGTCCCTCGGCAGATACGCAGTATTTT. Amino acids: CASSPSADTQYF.

The chain is built from TRBV14 and TRBJ2-2, with 9 bases fitting TRBD2. The CDR3 loop spans 15 amino acids. V lost 2 bases and J lost 4; bases outside the gene matches: 2. Germline values: CDR1 SGHDN, CDR2 FVKESK. The CDR3: CASSQSGRSTGELFF. CDR3 in DNA: TGTGCCAGCAGCCAAAGCGGGAGGTCCACCGGGGAGCTGTTTTTT.

This chain connects TRBV29-1 to TRBJ2-1; 10 bases line up with TRBD2. CDR1 and CDR2 from the germline V gene are SQVTM and ANQGSEA. The CDR3 loop spans 15 amino acids. Trimming took 6 bases from V and 2 from J; bases not matched to a gene: 7. CDR3 region: CSVRPGLAPYNEQFF. CDR3 nucleotide sequence: TGCAGCGTGAGACCGGGACTAGCGCCCTACAATGAGCAGTTCTTC.

The CDR3 nucleotides are TGCGCCAGCAGTCCGGGATCCCAAGAAGACTCTGGAAACACCATATATTTT. Protein product: CASSPGSQEDSGNTIYF. The chain recombines TRBV10-1 with TRBJ1-3; no firm D call. CDR1 is WNHNN and CDR2 is SYGVQD in the germline V gene (reference sequence). The CDR3 sequence is 17 residues long. Deletions cut 5 bases from V and 0 bases from J, with 17 bases between.

The chain joins TRBV28 to TRBJ2-5; D is possibly TRBD1 (5 bases). V was pared by 4 bases and J by 3 bases, with 9 bases between. This CDR3 comprises 13 residues. Per the germline V gene, CDR1 is MDHEN and CDR2 is SYDVKM. This chain's CDR3 is CASSWWGKETQYF. The CDR3, as DNA: TGTGCCAGCAGTTGGTGGGGCAAAGAGACCCAGTACTTC. The whole variable domain, filled in from reference TRBV28 and TRBJ2-5, reads DVKVTQSSRYLVKRTGEKVFLECVQDMDHENMFWYRQDPGLGLRLIYFSYDVKMKEKGDIPEGYSVSREKKERFSLILESASTNQTSMYLCASSWWGKETQYFGPGTRLLVL.

The chain has TRBV4-2 and TRBJ1-3; 8 bases map to TRBD1. CDR1 and CDR2 (germline): LGHNA, YNFKEQ. V shed 0 bases and J 2 bases; nucleotides not matched to a gene: 3. There are 16 residues in the CDR3. The CDR3, as DNA: TGTGCCAGCAGCCAAGATCCGACAGGGGCTGGAAACACCATATATTTT. It specifies CASSQDPTGAGNTIYF.

V is TRBV4-2 and J is TRBJ2-7, with 10 bases aligning to TRBD1. The CDR3 contains 16 residues. Germline V gives CDR1 LGHNA, CDR2 YNFKEQ. With 0 bases clipped from V and 6 bases from J, the junction kept 8 bases outside the gene matches. The CDR3 DNA sequence: TGTGCCAGCAGCCAAGAAATCGACAGGGGGCTAGTCGAGCAGTACTTC. It encodes CASSQEIDRGLVEQYF.

The sample holds one count of this clone. The chain joins TRBV7-3 to TRBJ2-3; 12 bases map to TRBD2. Per the germline V gene, CDR1 is SGHTA and CDR2 is FQGTGA. V dropped 2 bases and J dropped 6; count of bases not matched to a gene: 3. The CDR3 has 15 amino acids. CDR3 coding DNA: TGTGCCAGCAGCTTATTGACTAGCGGGAGCGATACGCAGTATTTT. Translating gives CASSLLTSGSDTQYF.

This chain links TRBV30 with TRBJ1-3; D not resolved. The CDR3 runs 14 residues. CDR1 GTSNPN and CDR2 SVGIG come from the germline V gene (reference sequence). V was clipped by 1 base and J by 4 bases, with 11 bases between them. This CDR3 is CAWSGQNFGNTIYF. In nucleotides, the CDR3 is TGTGCCTGGAGTGGGCAGAATTTCGGAAACACCATATATTTT.

The V call is TRBV4-1, the J call TRBJ2-1, with D perhaps TRBD1 (5 bases). This CDR3 comprises 16 residues. Germline CDR1 reads MGHRA; CDR2 reads YSYEKL. V shed 3 bases and J shed 0 bases, with 12 bases lying between them. CDR3 region: CASSQPEDSSYNEQFF. The CDR3, as DNA: TGCGCCAGCAGCCAGCCCGAAGACAGCTCCTACAATGAGCAGTTCTTC.

The chain links TRBV5-1 to TRBJ1-2; 7 bases are a match to TRBD1. This CDR3 contains 14 residues. Germline V gives CDR1 SGHRS, CDR2 YFSETQ. The ends lost 7 bases at V and 1 base at J; junction bases unmatched: 7. This CDR3 reads CASGPQGVNYGYTF. DNA of the CDR3: TGCGCCAGCGGACCGCAGGGGGTTAACTATGGCTACACCTTC.

J is TRBJ2-7 and V is TRBV6-5; 7 bases match TRBD1. With 6 bases clipped from V and 7 bases from J, the junction kept 9 bases outside the gene matches. Germline lookup yields CDR1 MNHEY and CDR2 SVGAGI. This CDR3 contains 13 residues. As DNA, the CDR3 is TGTGCCAGCAGGCACGGGACAGCTCAAGAGCAGTACTTC. This encodes CASRHGTAQEQYF.

The chain joins TRBV19 to TRBJ1-5, with 8 bases lining up with TRBD1. The CDR3 runs 13 residues. Losses at the gene ends were 8 bases for V and 6 bases for J; bases not matched to a gene: 6. Germline V gene data show CDR1 as LNHDA and CDR2 as SQIVND (reference sequence). The CDR3: CASSPGGTQPQHF. Written as DNA, the CDR3 is TGTGCCAGTTCCCCAGGGGGCACTCAGCCCCAGCATTTT.

This clone was found a few times. The chain links TRBV4-2 to TRBJ1-1, with 9 nucleotides matching TRBD1. Looked up from germline, CDR1 is LGHNA and CDR2 is YNFKEQ. The CDR3 contains 15 residues. The junction had 11 bases not matched to a gene; V was cut back by 5 bases and J by 7 bases. CDR3 protein: CASSSTGTGSNEAFF. CDR3 DNA: TGTGCCAGCAGCTCCACCGGGACAGGGAGTAATGAAGCTTTCTTT.

V usage is TRBV2 and J usage is TRBJ1-5; TRBD1 aligns across 9 bases. Germline V gene data show CDR1 as SNHLY and CDR2 as FYNNEI. Unmatched junction bases numbered 11, after V lost 7 bases and J lost 1 base. This CDR3 comprises 17 residues. As DNA, the CDR3 is TGTGCCAGCACCCTCCGGGACAGGGCTTGGAGCAATCAGCCCCAGCATTTT. Amino acids: CASTLRDRAWSNQPQHF.

The rearrangement joins TRBV11-3 to TRBJ2-2; 12 bases agree with TRBD2. The CDR3 is 18 residues long. From germline, CDR1 is SGHNT and CDR2 YENEEA. Germline trimming cut 0 bases from V and 0 bases from J; bases unmatched to any gene: 2. The CDR3 bases are TGTGCCAGCAGCTTAGACGGACTAGCGGGGACGAACACCGGGGAGCTGTTTTTT. Its protein is CASSLDGLAGTNTGELFF.

This chain joins TRBV28 and TRBJ2-5, with D possibly matching TRBD1 (6 bases). This CDR3 is built from 16 residues. V was shortened by 7 bases and J by 4 bases, with 22 bases between the two germline ends. Per the germline V gene, CDR1 is MDHEN and CDR2 is SYDVKM. CDR3 amino acids: CASKRGTNQRLETQYF. In nucleotides, the CDR3 is TGTGCCAGCAAGCGAGGGACAAACCAGAGACTAGAGACCCAGTACTTC.

This chain uses TRBV18 with TRBJ1-5; D remains unclear. The V end lost 1 base, the J end lost 7 bases, and 11 bases lay between the germline ends. Per the germline V gene, CDR1 is KGHSH and CDR2 is LQKENI. This CDR3 is 14 amino acids long. CDR3 region: CASSPQGVGQPQHF. DNA of the CDR3: TGTGCCAGCTCACCACAGGGAGTTGGGCAGCCCCAGCATTTT.

This chain connects TRBV10-2 to TRBJ2-7, with TRBD2 as a possible D gene (5 bases). The CDR3 is 14 residues long. The V gene lost 0 bases and the J gene lost 2 bases, with 8 bases spanning the gap. The germline CDR1 and CDR2 sequences are WSHSY and SAAADI. CDR3 bases: TGCGCCAGCAGTGAGTCAGCGGTTACCTACGAGCAGTACTTC. As protein: CASSESAVTYEQYF.